The source of this T cell receptor (beta chain) is a study of post-analysis software for immune sequencing data (dated by TCRdb to 2013 to 2016). Background for the entire study: Recorded disease courses included relapsing-remitting, secondary progressive and progressive-relapsing multiple sclerosis, with some patients lacking subtype annotation. The patient repertoires were compared against approximately twelve previously published healthy control repertoires obtained from donors aged roughly 6 to 25 years. A subset of samples was prepared in parallel using single-end sample barcoding, then pooled and co-amplified after Illumina adapter ligation.

TCR beta repertoires were profiled from peripheral blood of roughly 13 young patients with multiple sclerosis to demonstrate the VDJtools post-analysis software. The multiple sclerosis patients were children and adolescents between roughly 6 and 17 years of age. The library was produced with PCR. The sequencing machine was an Illumina HiSeq 2500. To reduce PCR and sequencing biases, unique molecular identifiers were incorporated into the TCR beta cDNA libraries. Roughly 500,000 cDNA molecules were obtained per 1 to 10 million input T cells, so each molecule approximated one T cell. The patient libraries were prepared and sequenced using the same protocol as the earlier healthy control dataset. Samples belonging to the same batch were prepared together, multiplexed and sequenced on a shared HiSeq lane. Under the source paper's analysis protocol: Raw barcoded reads were processed with MIGEC, and single-read molecular identifier groups were discarded before consensus assembly and CDR3 extraction. Clonotype tables were post-analysed with VDJtools, and diversity was normalized by down-sampling all datasets to the smallest sample size. Repertoire overlap clustering matched CDR3 amino acid but not nucleotide sequences to correct batch-related cross-sample contamination. TCRdb redid the processing of the public reads, applying fastp at Q25 and MiXCR, and retained in-frame beta chains. Each CDR3 protein appears once, grouped with its most common genes and DNA. The V and J calls here are based on TCRdb, not the publication. The sample table contains about 800,000 distinct CDR3 sequences; only one count was recorded for about 27% of them. The top ten clones comprise under 0.7% of the sample.

The investigation overall reported the following: Compared with controls, multiple sclerosis patients had significantly lower normalized Chao1 diversity, a finding suggesting substantial peripheral T-cell clonal expansion. When samples were clustered directly using the F measure, samples prepared in the same batch co-clustered strongly, which prompted a batch-effect correction. Roughly 5 TRBV segments, including TRBV5-6, TRBV5-1 and TRBV20-1, were significantly more frequent in patients than controls. The multiple sclerosis patient group was slightly younger than the control group.

This clonotype occurred a few times. Its antigen target is currently unknown. Base qualities were left out, and no much larger clone turns up one base away. V is shortened by 4 bases, J by 10 bases, and the region joining them spans 18 bases. The germline V gene yields SGDLS for CDR1 and YYNGEE for CDR2. Reading from cysteine to phenylalanine, the CDR3 counts 13 amino acids. Just CDR3 DNA is preserved here, 39 bases in frame from base 1. The material sequenced was blood. The origin of this receptor is a girl under 18 with multiple sclerosis. Recombination linked TRBV9 to TRBJ2-7; the best D guess is TRBD2, with 5 bases matching. The encoded CDR3 is CASSPAGSPTQYF. The nucleotide sequence is TGTGCCAGCAGCCCGGCGGGCAGCCCAACCCAGTACTTC.